These T cell receptor beta chains were read from a single sample in a study of graft-versus-host responses after intestinal transplantation. Sequencing used immunoSEQ multiplex PCR; TCRdb keeps in-frame clones, though not all of them. The sample lists about 90,000 clones; roughly 80% were seen once. Their antigens are not known. Sample: unstimulated CD4+ T cells sorted from spleen or lymph node cells, taken before intestinal transplant. The receptor set was obtained from a human donor who received an intestinal transplant. CDR3s include the opening cysteine and the closing phenylalanine or tryptophan. Fields, in order: J gene, V gene, CDR3 protein.

TRBJ1-2 | TRBV29-1 | CSVVLVTGGFGGYTF
TRBJ1-4 | TRBV6-5 | CASSYGTPTNEKLFF
TRBJ2-7 | TRBV5-1 | CASSGGQGYEQYF
TRBJ2-1 | TRBV10-3 | CAISERAGGEVNEQFF
TRBJ1-2 | TRBV28 | CASSRGGYGYTF
TRBJ1-1 | TRBV6-5 | CASTQRGNTEAFF
TRBJ2-3 | TRBV28 | CASRVLDGRPFRYTQYF
TRBJ2-7 | TRBV30 | CAWSVQSAYEQYF
TRBJ2-2 | TRBV2 | CASTKLAGGVTGELFF
TRBJ1-1 | TRBV5-1 | CASRTGGANTEAFF
TRBJ2-3 | TRBV28 | CASSSPFAVTDTQYF
TRBJ2-1 | TRBV29-1 | CSVSRDNEQFF
TRBJ1-1 | TRBV19 | CASSISKGVWTEAFF
TRBJ2-7 | TRBV4-1 | CASSRGGRDDEQYF
TRBJ1-1 | TRBV19 | CATSMGTGLEAFF
TRBJ2-5 | TRBV5-1 | CASSLTSGQVSQETQYF